Reported below is one TCR beta chain. In terms of age and location, participants ranged from about 18 to 90 years and lived in about two dozen US areas. Self-reported history from a screening survey and questionnaire set each donor's cohort. The V end was cut by 0 bases, the J end by 2 bases, with 24 bases between. The CDR3 is 19 residues long. The germline V gene encodes CDR1 GTSNPN and CDR2 SVGIG (reference sequence). Per the authors' pipeline: Reference gene primer amplification yielded estimated nucleated cell counts. Profiling relied on immunoSEQ multiplex PCR, and the TCRdb table lists in-frame clones only, not all of them. That table is the source of V, J and clone size, and D and trimming were worked out from the DNA. The data show 250,000 to 400,000 clones, 85% seen once. This entry comes from a study of blood T cell repertoires in COVID-19.

The clonotype comes from a woman in her twenties or thirties who had been exposed to COVID-19. The sample was PBMCs or T cells enriched from blood (not recorded which). The chain has TRBV30 and TRBJ2-3; D unresolved. CDR3 region: CAWSVPTIAIRQDTDTQYF. CDR3 bases: TGTGCCTGGAGTGTACCCACCATTGCCATCCGGCAGGACACAGATACGCAGTATTTT.